This T cell receptor beta chain emerged from a study of blood T cell repertoires in COVID-19. The wider study: Acute-phase and convalescent COVID-19 samples originated in the United States, Italy and Spain.

The CDR3 loop spans 14 amino acids. CDR1 is SGHRS and CDR2 is YFSETQ in the germline V gene. Trimming shortened V by 2 bases and J by 7 bases, and 16 bases separated the two germline ends. Original processing methods: Cell counts per sample came from amplifying reference gene primers. Produced via immunoSEQ multiplex PCR; TCRdb's table is partial and in-frame only. Clone size and V and J calls were adopted from that table, with D and trimming inferred from the DNA. The sample lists 60,000 or so clones, roughly 85% occurring once. The material sequenced was peripheral blood. This chain connects TRBV5-1 to TRBJ2-7; D may be TRBD2 (5 bases). This clonotype was sampled from a human donor in a cohort sampled during active COVID-19. Written as DNA, the CDR3 is TGCGCCAGCAGCTTCGTCGAGTTCTCGGGGGAGCAGTACTTC. Amino acids: CASSFVEFSGEQYF.